This T cell receptor beta chain was documented in a study of T cell repertoires in cytomegalovirus infection. Study context: Indications came from public TCR beta signatures; they pointed to CMV infection and to a matching HLA type. The study, taken as a whole, reports: Of the TCR beta families, the public ones yielded a cumulative frequency that identified carriers of CMV plus the relevant HLA.

TCRdb independently ran MiXCR on the reads; one entry per CDR3 protein. The table lists fewer than 200,000 distinct CDR3 sequences, approximately 15% of them singletons. The CDR3 totals 14 residues. Looked up from germline, CDR1 is MNHNY and CDR2 is SVGAGI (reference sequence). Notes on this clonotype: What it recognizes is unknown. Its ends do not fully match the called genes, so a read error is possible.

The V gene is TRBV6-6, the J gene TRBJ1-1; D gene unclear. Sequenced input: PBMCs. This TCR came from a human donor in good health (CMV status not recorded). Some clones in this sample may be carry-over from other donors' samples. The CDR3 sequence is CASSIQVMNTDAFF. DNA for the CDR3: TGTGCCAGCAGTATCCAGGTGATGAACACTGACGCTTTCTTT.